Below are 16 T cell receptor beta chains sequenced from a single sample in a study of identical twins. TCRdb analysed the 5' RACE reads with MiXCR anew, one entry per CDR3 protein. The sample has a few hundred thousand distinct CDR3 sequences, more than 9% seen once. This same sample was also taken into another study, of yellow fever vaccine responses in identical twins.

What was sequenced was PBMCs. Receptors were obtained from a woman aged 18-30 years in good health.

This clonotype has a handful of counts. This sequence joins TRBV7-3 and TRBJ2-2, with TRBD1 matching 7 bases. This CDR3 spans 19 amino acids. The V and J ends lost 4 bases and 0 bases, in that order; junction bases with no gene match: 14. In germline, CDR1 is SGHTA, CDR2 FQGTGA. CDR3 loop: CASSSIRTGQIANTGELFF. CDR3 in DNA: TGTGCCAGCAGCTCTATCAGGACAGGCCAAATCGCGAACACCGGGGAGCTGTTTTTT.

The table lists this clonotype with many counts. The chain has TRBV29-1 and TRBJ1-4, with TRBD1 matching 8 bases. Germline assignment: CDR1 SQVTM and CDR2 ANQGSEA. The CDR3 sequence is 14 residues long. V lost 5 bases and J lost 5; bases outside the gene matches: 7. The CDR3 DNA sequence: TGCAGCGTTCAGGGACAGGCCCCGAATGAAAAACTGTTTTTT. Translation gives CSVQGQAPNEKLFF.

A few counts support this clonotype. The chain combines TRBV11-2 with TRBJ2-1; no reliable D call. The germline V gene encodes CDR1 SGHAT and CDR2 FQNNGV. Trimming left V 0 bases short and J 4 bases short, with 13 bases between. This CDR3 is built from 16 residues. The CDR3 region is CASSLESRLIYNEQFF. In DNA form, the CDR3 reads TGTGCCAGCAGCTTAGAATCGCGGCTGATTTACAATGAGCAGTTCTTC.

The V gene is TRBV19, the J gene TRBJ2-1; possible D gene TRBD2, 5 bases. Germline lookup yields CDR1 LNHDA and CDR2 SQIVND (reference sequence). With 6 bases removed from V and 4 bases from J, the gap between germline ends came to 16 bases. CDR3 length: 15 residues. CDR3 amino acids: CASSVTWGEYNEQFF. CDR3 sequence (DNA): TGTGCCAGTAGCGTAACATGGGGAGAGTACAATGAGCAGTTCTTC.

In its sample, this clonotype was seen many times. The genes are TRBV12-3 or TRBV12-4 and TRBJ2-1; TRBD2 is a possible D gene (7 bases). The CDR3 spans 16 residues. V lost 8 bases and J lost 4, with 21 bases in between. The CDR3 reads CASSVGRGGAYNEQFF. CDR3 bases: TGTGCCAGCTCAGTTGGTAGAGGGGGGGCTTACAATGAGCAGTTCTTC.

This clonotype has only a few counts. The V and J genes are TRBV12-3 or TRBV12-4 and TRBJ2-3; 7 bases fit TRBD2. The CDR3 sequence is 13 residues long. The ends lost 7 bases at V and 4 bases at J; junction bases unmatched: 5. The CDR3 DNA reads as TGTGCCAGCACGTTAGCGGGCCCAGATACGCAGTATTTT. The encoded protein is CASTLAGPDTQYF.

The chain's CDR3 is CSAHGRARIYNEQFF. CDR3 sequence (DNA): TGCAGTGCTCACGGACGCGCGAGAATTTACAATGAGCAGTTCTTC. This sequence joins TRBV20-1 and TRBJ2-1; D uncertain. V was pared by 5 bases and J by 4 bases, with 18 bases between. Germline CDR1 is DFQATT and CDR2 is SNEGSKA (reference sequence). The CDR3 has 15 amino acids.

Only a few counts were recorded for this clonotype. The junction shows a germline mismatch at one end, possibly a read error. The chain combines TRBV12-3 or TRBV12-4 with TRBJ2-7; unclear D gene. The length of the CDR3 is 12 residues. CDR3 DNA: TGTGCCAGCAAGCACAGCTCCCACGAGCAGTACTTC. Encoded protein: CASKHSSHEQYF.

In this sample, this clonotype turned up a few times. V usage is TRBV9 and J usage is TRBJ2-7, with 7 positions matching TRBD1. The CDR3 has 15 residues. The V segment lost 0 bases and the J segment 5 bases; nucleotides outside the gene matches: 8. The germline V gene encodes CDR1 SGDLS and CDR2 YYNGEE. The CDR3 here is CASSVGWDRANEQYF. The CDR3 DNA follows: TGTGCCAGCAGCGTAGGTTGGGACAGAGCAAACGAGCAGTACTTC.

This clonotype appeared many times. The V gene is TRBV6-1, the J gene TRBJ2-2; D is possibly TRBD1 (6 bases). This CDR3 comprises 13 residues. Germline assignment: CDR1 MNHNS and CDR2 SASEGT. V was shortened by 11 bases and J by 8 bases, with 18 bases between the two germline ends. The CDR3 spells CAGTRTVTGELFF. CDR3 DNA: TGTGCCGGGACACGGACGGTTACGGGGGAGCTGTTTTTT.

This clonotype has a count of ten or more. This sequence joins TRBV3-1 and TRBJ2-5, with unresolved D. Trimming left V 4 bases short and J 5 bases short, with 11 bases between. CDR3 length: 13 residues. Germline CDR1 and CDR2: LGHDT and YNNKEL (reference sequence). CDR3 region: CASSPDTGETQYF. The CDR3 coding sequence is TGTGCCAGCAGCCCAGACACCGGGGAGACCCAGTACTTC.

This clonotype was counted at least ten times. The V gene is TRBV11-3, the J gene TRBJ2-5, with D unresolved. Germline lookup yields CDR1 SGHNT and CDR2 YENEEA. The CDR3 has 15 amino acids. Trimming pared 7 bases from V and 0 bases from J, leaving 15 bases between. The CDR3 loop reads CASTFPQKYQETQYF. The CDR3 region has the DNA TGTGCCAGCACCTTCCCCCAGAAGTACCAAGAGACCCAGTACTTC.

This chain joins TRBV11-3 and TRBJ2-2, with TRBD2 matching 7 bases. Looked up from germline, CDR1 is SGHNT and CDR2 is YENEEA. The CDR3 contains 17 residues. V shed 2 bases, J shed 6 bases, and the junction held 12 bases outside the gene matches. The CDR3 reads CASSLSAGTTWAGELFF. DNA of the CDR3: TGTGCCAGCAGCTTAAGTGCAGGGACTACATGGGCCGGGGAGCTGTTTTTT.

This rearrangement joins TRBV20-1 to TRBJ2-1; perhaps TRBD2 as D (5 bases). The CDR3 runs 11 residues. CDR1 and CDR2 from the germline V gene are DFQATT and SNEGSKA (reference sequence). CDR3 sequence (DNA): TGCTCCCCCCGGGCGGGCGATGAGCAGTTCTTC. It encodes CSPRAGDEQFF.

The CDR3 is CASSMDPGIKGTQYF. The CDR3 DNA sequence: TGCGCCAGCAGCATGGACCCAGGGATTAAAGGGACCCAGTACTTC. The J gene is TRBJ2-5, the V gene TRBV5-1; the D gene is possibly TRBD1 (5 bases). V shed 4 bases and J shed 7 bases, with 20 bases lying between them. Per the germline V gene, CDR1 is SGHRS and CDR2 is YFSETQ. This CDR3 is built from 15 residues.

This clonotype was seen a handful of times. V and J are TRBV11-3 and TRBJ2-7, with D unresolved. Trimming left V 5 bases short and J 4 bases short, with 12 bases between. CDR3 length: 13 residues. Germline V gene sequence: CDR1 SGHNT, CDR2 YENEEA. The CDR3 coding sequence is TGTGCCAGCAGCCCAAGCCCCTTATACGAGCAGTACTTC. This codes for CASSPSPLYEQYF.